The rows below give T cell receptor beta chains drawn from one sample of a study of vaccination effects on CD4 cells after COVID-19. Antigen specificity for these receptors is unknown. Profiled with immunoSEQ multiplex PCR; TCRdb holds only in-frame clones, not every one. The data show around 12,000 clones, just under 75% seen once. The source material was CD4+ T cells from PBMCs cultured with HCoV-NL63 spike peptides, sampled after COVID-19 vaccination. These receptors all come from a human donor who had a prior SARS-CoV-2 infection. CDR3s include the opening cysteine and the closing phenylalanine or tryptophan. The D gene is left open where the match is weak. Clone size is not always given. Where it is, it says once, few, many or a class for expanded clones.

DNA: TGTGCCAGCAGTACCACAGGCACCCTTAACCTTGGCGATAATAAACCCCTCCACTTT
CDR3: CASSTTGTLNLGDNKPLHF
D: .
size: few
J: TRBJ1-6
V: TRBV28

DNA: TGTGCCAGCAGCCAAAGGGGTGGTGCCTACGAGCAGTACTTC
CDR3: CASSQRGGAYEQYF
D: .
size: .
J: TRBJ2-7
V: TRBV3-1/TRBV3-2

DNA: TGTGCCAGCAGCCCAGGGGGCAGGCAGTTCTTC
CDR3: CASSPGGRQFF
D: TRBD1
size: .
J: TRBJ2-1
V: TRBV11-3

DNA: TGTGCCAGCAGTTACTCTGTCGGATACACAGATACGCAGTATTTT
CDR3: CASSYSVGYTDTQYF
D: .
size: .
J: TRBJ2-3
V: TRBV6-2/TRBV6-3

DNA: TGTGCCAGCAGCGTACTAGCGGGAGGGTATAACAATGAGCAGTTCTTC
CDR3: CASSVLAGGYNNEQFF
D: TRBD2
size: .
J: TRBJ2-1
V: TRBV9

DNA: TGTGCCAGCAGCCCAGGGACTAGCGGGAGTGGGGAGGCGTATTTT
CDR3: CASSPGTSGSGEAYF
D: TRBD2
size: .
J: TRBJ2-3
V: TRBV7-3

DNA: TGTGCCAGCAGCCTGAACTATGGCTACACCTTC
CDR3: CASSLNYGYTF
D: .
size: .
J: TRBJ1-2
V: TRBV5-6

DNA: TGTGCCAGCAGCCGAGTCACTGGGAGCAATCAGCCCCAGCATTTT
CDR3: CASSRVTGSNQPQHF
D: .
size: .
J: TRBJ1-5
V: TRBV5-5

DNA: TGCAGCGCGGGACTCTTCTCTGGAAACACCATATATTTT
CDR3: CSAGLFSGNTIYF
D: .
size: .
J: TRBJ1-3
V: TRBV29-1

DNA: TGTGCCAGCAGCCCCGGGACAGGTGGAGATACGCAGTATTTT
CDR3: CASSPGTGGDTQYF
D: TRBD1
size: .
J: TRBJ2-3
V: TRBV11-3

DNA: TGTGCCAGCAGCCCTCTGGGGCTCGAGCAGTACTTC
CDR3: CASSPLGLEQYF
D: .
size: .
J: TRBJ2-7
V: TRBV5-6

DNA: TGTGCCAGCAGCTTAGAGGGTCGACGGGGGGCTCTAGGTAACCAGCCCCAGCATTTT
CDR3: CASSLEGRRGALGNQPQHF
D: .
size: .
J: TRBJ1-5
V: TRBV7-8

DNA: TGTGCCAGCAGCTTGGGACAGGGGGCTAATTCACCCCTCCACTTT
CDR3: CASSLGQGANSPLHF
D: TRBD1
size: .
J: TRBJ1-6
V: TRBV7-2

DNA: TGTGCCAGCAGCTTGGACTACCAAGAGACCCAGTACTTC
CDR3: CASSLDYQETQYF
D: .
size: .
J: TRBJ2-5
V: TRBV11-1

DNA: TGCGCCAGCAGCTTTGGCGGGCTTTACAATGAGCAGTTCTTC
CDR3: CASSFGGLYNEQFF
D: .
size: .
J: TRBJ2-1
V: TRBV5-1

DNA: TGTGCCAGCAGCAAACCCGGGACAGGAAACACTGAAGCTTTCTTT
CDR3: CASSKPGTGNTEAFF
D: TRBD1
size: .
J: TRBJ1-1
V: TRBV7-8

DNA: TGTGCCAGCAGCTCGGGATATTCCGGGACTAGCGGGAATCTCTACAATGAGCAGTTCTTC
CDR3: CASSSGYSGTSGNLYNEQFF
D: TRBD2
size: .
J: TRBJ2-1
V: TRBV13

DNA: TGTGCCAGTAGACGTCGGGGGAGTGGAAACGAGCAGTACTTC
CDR3: CASRRRGSGNEQYF
D: .
size: few
J: TRBJ2-7
V: TRBV19

DNA: TGTGCCAGCAGCCTCCTACAAGAGACCCAGTACTTC
CDR3: CASSLLQETQYF
D: .
size: .
J: TRBJ2-5
V: TRBV2

DNA: TGTGCCAGCAGCCAAATGGGGGACTCCTACGAGCAGTACTTC
CDR3: CASSQMGDSYEQYF
D: .
size: few
J: TRBJ2-7
V: TRBV7-9

DNA: TGTGCCAGCAGTTACTCGGGGGGCCGGGGAAATGAAAAACTGTTTTTT
CDR3: CASSYSGGRGNEKLFF
D: .
size: .
J: TRBJ1-4
V: TRBV6-5

DNA: TGTGCCAGCAGCCGAATCGCACTAGCGGGGGTTGACAATGAGCAGTTCTTC
CDR3: CASSRIALAGVDNEQFF
D: TRBD2
size: .
J: TRBJ2-1
V: TRBV3-1/TRBV3-2

DNA: TGCGCCAGCAGCCAAGACCGTCGACTATCTGACTACGAGCAGTACTTC
CDR3: CASSQDRRLSDYEQYF
D: .
size: .
J: TRBJ2-7
V: TRBV4-1

DNA: TGCGCCAGCAGGTCGGCGGGAGTTAATGAGCAGTTCTTC
CDR3: CASRSAGVNEQFF
D: TRBD2
size: .
J: TRBJ2-1
V: TRBV4-3

DNA: TGTGCCAGCAGTTTGCTGGCGGGTGAGCAGTTCTTC
CDR3: CASSLLAGEQFF
D: .
size: .
J: TRBJ2-1
V: TRBV12-3/TRBV12-4

DNA: TGTGCCAGTAGGACCGGGACAGGGGGTCTTAACTATGGCTACACCTTC
CDR3: CASRTGTGGLNYGYTF
D: TRBD1
size: .
J: TRBJ1-2
V: TRBV19

DNA: TGTGCCACCAGGGATGCGGACGAGCAGTACTTC
CDR3: CATRDADEQYF
D: .
size: large
J: TRBJ2-7
V: TRBV10-3

DNA: TGTGCCAGCAGCCTAAACAGGGCCCGGGGTGAAAAACTGTTTTTT
CDR3: CASSLNRARGEKLFF
D: .
size: .
J: TRBJ1-4
V: TRBV5-8

DNA: TGTGCCATCAGTGATGGGGACAGAGCTTTCTTT
CDR3: CAISDGDRAFF
D: TRBD1
size: .
J: TRBJ1-1
V: TRBV10-3

DNA: TGCGCCAGCAGCCAATACTGGGACCCTGGTCAAGATTCACCCCTCCACTTT
CDR3: CASSQYWDPGQDSPLHF
D: .
size: .
J: TRBJ1-6
V: TRBV4-3

DNA: TGTGCCAGCAGCTTAGCGCAGGGTGTAGAGACCCAGTACTTC
CDR3: CASSLAQGVETQYF
D: .
size: .
J: TRBJ2-5
V: TRBV11-3

DNA: TGTGCCAGCAGTTACCCTAGCGGGAGGACGCAGTATTTT
CDR3: CASSYPSGRTQYF
D: TRBD2
size: .
J: TRBJ2-3
V: TRBV12-3/TRBV12-4

DNA: TGTGCCAGCAGCTTAGTGGGAGCGACTGAAGCTTTCTTT
CDR3: CASSLVGATEAFF
D: .
size: .
J: TRBJ1-1
V: TRBV7-6

DNA: TGTGCCAGCAGTGCCAGGGGCTATGGCTACACCTTC
CDR3: CASSARGYGYTF
D: .
size: .
J: TRBJ1-2
V: TRBV2

DNA: TGTGCCAGTGCAAAACAGGGGAGCACTGAAGCTTTCTTT
CDR3: CASAKQGSTEAFF
D: TRBD1
size: .
J: TRBJ1-1
V: TRBV4-2

DNA: TGTGCCACCAGTGATTTGGAGGGACAGGGGAACACCGGGGAGCTGTTTTTT
CDR3: CATSDLEGQGNTGELFF
D: TRBD1
size: .
J: TRBJ2-2
V: TRBV24-1

DNA: TGCGCCAGCAGATCGGTCCAGGGTATGGATAACTATGGCTACACCTTC
CDR3: CASRSVQGMDNYGYTF
D: .
size: .
J: TRBJ1-2
V: TRBV5-1

DNA: TGTGCCAGCACCCACTCGCGGGGGGAGGGGGAGCAGTACTTC
CDR3: CASTHSRGEGEQYF
D: TRBD2
size: .
J: TRBJ2-7
V: TRBV7-2

DNA: TGTGCCATCAGCATGACAGGGGCTGGAACTGAAGCTTTCTTT
CDR3: CAISMTGAGTEAFF
D: TRBD1
size: .
J: TRBJ1-1
V: TRBV10-3

DNA: TGTGCCAGCAGCTCTCAGACTAGCGGGGATTACAATGAGCAGTTCTTC
CDR3: CASSSQTSGDYNEQFF
D: TRBD2
size: .
J: TRBJ2-1
V: TRBV11-3

DNA: TGTGCCAGCAGCTTGGACCCGGGCCCTATAGGACGGAATGAAAAACTGTTTTTT
CDR3: CASSLDPGPIGRNEKLFF
D: .
size: few
J: TRBJ1-4
V: TRBV5-4